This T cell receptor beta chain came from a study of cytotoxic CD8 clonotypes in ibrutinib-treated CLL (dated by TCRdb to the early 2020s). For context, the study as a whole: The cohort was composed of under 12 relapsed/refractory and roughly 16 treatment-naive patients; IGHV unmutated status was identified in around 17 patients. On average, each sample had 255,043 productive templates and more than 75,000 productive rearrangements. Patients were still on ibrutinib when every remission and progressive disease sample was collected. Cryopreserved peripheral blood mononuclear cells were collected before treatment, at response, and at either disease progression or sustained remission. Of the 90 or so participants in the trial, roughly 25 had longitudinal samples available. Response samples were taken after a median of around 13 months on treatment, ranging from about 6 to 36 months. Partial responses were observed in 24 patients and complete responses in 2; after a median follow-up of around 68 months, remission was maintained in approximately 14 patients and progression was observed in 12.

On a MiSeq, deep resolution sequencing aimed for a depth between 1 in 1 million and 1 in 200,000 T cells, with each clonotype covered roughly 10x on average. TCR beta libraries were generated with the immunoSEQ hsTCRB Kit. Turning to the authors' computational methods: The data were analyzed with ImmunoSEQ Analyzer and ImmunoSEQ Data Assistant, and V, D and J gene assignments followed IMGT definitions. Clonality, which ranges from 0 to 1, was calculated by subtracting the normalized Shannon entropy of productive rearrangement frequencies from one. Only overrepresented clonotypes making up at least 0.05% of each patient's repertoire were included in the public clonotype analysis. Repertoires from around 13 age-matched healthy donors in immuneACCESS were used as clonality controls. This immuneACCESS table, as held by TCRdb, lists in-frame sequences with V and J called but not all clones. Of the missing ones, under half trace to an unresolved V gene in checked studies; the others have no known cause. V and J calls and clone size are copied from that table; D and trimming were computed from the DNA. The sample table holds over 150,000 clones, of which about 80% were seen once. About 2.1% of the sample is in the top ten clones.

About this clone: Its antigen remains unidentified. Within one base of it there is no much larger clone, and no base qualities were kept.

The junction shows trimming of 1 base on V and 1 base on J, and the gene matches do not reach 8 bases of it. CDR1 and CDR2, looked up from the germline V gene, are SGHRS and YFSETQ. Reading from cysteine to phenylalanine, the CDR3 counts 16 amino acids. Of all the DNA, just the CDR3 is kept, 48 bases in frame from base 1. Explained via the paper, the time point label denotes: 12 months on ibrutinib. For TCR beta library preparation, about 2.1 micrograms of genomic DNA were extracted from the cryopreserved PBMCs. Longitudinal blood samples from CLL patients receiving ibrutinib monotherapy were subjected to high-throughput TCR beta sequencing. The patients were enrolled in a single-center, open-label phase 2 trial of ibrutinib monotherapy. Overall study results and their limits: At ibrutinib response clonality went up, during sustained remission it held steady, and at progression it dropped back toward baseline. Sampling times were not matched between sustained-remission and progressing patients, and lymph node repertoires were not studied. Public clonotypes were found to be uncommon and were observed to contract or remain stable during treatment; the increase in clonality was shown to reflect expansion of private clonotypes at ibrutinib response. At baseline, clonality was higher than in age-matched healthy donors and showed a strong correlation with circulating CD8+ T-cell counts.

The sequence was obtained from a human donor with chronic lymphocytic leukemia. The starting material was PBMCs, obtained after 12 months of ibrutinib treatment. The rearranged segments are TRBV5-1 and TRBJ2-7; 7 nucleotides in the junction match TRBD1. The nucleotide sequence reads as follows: TGCGCCAGCAGCTTGCCCAGTGGGACAGCGTCCTACGAGCAGTACTTC. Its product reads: CASSLPSGTASYEQYF.